The TCR beta chain described here comes from a study of T cells in Graves' hyperthyroidism and ophthalmopathy. Findings of the study overall: Median prediction lead before ophthalmopathy onset was about 6.3 months with the model.

Trimming at V came to 8 bases and at J to 5 bases, leaving 9 bases not matched to a gene. CDR3 size: 14 residues. This clonotype was recorded at least ten times. Its antigen is still unknown. The source material, RNA transcripts, was used to amplify TCR beta CDR3 regions. The HTBI primer set was used in a first-round RT-PCR of the TCR CDR3. A single record per CDR3 protein comes from TCRdb applying MiXCR to the multiplex PCR reads. Of 240,000 or so distinct CDR3 sequences listed, around 17% are singletons. Patients having uncontrolled infection, another autoimmune disease, pregnancy or lactation were not included. Clinicians diagnosed patients from clinical symptoms, serum thyroxine and TRAb, thyroid ultrasound and orbital computed tomography.

J is TRBJ2-7 and V is TRBV12-3 or TRBV12-4, with TRBD2 identical over 10 bases. The origin of this receptor is a woman in her late teens or twenties with Graves' ophthalmopathy. The sequenced sample consisted of blood. The CDR3 sequence is CASRSSGGADEQYF. The CDR3, as DNA: TGTGCCAGCCGTTCGAGCGGGGGGGCGGACGAGCAGTACTTC.